This T cell receptor (beta chain) was documented in a study of blood T cell repertoires in COVID-19 (dated by TCRdb to about 2020). Broadly, across the study: Samples covering the acute and convalescent phases of COVID-19 were provided by collaborators in the United States, Italy and Spain. The prospective study material was composed of cDNA or gDNA derived from T cells, B-cell-depleted T cells, or PBMCs. Subjects who had been exposed to COVID-19, were actively infected with it, or had recovered from it provided the deeply sampled blood TCRbeta repertoires that made up the dataset. A freely available public database, intended as a resource for researchers studying the immune response to SARS-CoV-2, is where the repertoires were released. The samples were drawn from two sources: the first 160 participants of the ongoing ImmuneRACE study, and approximately 1,300 subjects contributed by 6 global collaborators. A de-identified subject ID, COVID-19 status, age in years and sex were almost always included in the sample metadata. Where HLA class I and class II types were available, the types were taken from metadata supplied by the sample provider, not from assay-based typing.

Overall study results and their limits: The amount of clinical and demographic metadata varied by source and participant and was provided uncurated.

TCRbeta CDR3 regions were amplified from genomic DNA using the immunoSEQ Assay, a bias-controlled multiplex PCR. In the paper's pipeline: Nucleated cell counts per sample were estimated from amplification of reference gene primers within the assay. To quantify the absolute abundance of each unique TCRbeta CDR3 rearrangement, sequence reads were collapsed and filtered. For each sample, productive Simpson clonality was calculated as the square root of Simpson's diversity index across productive rearrangements. The table was pulled from immuneACCESS by TCRdb, which kept in-frame rearrangements only. Such tables lose some clones; where checked, under half of the loss comes from unresolved V genes, and the rest has no known cause. Clone size and V and J calls were adopted from that table, with D and trimming inferred from the DNA. In this sample the table shows some 380,000 clones, approximately 80% of which occur a single time. Clones ranked in the top ten supply approximately 1% of the sample.

Counted from cysteine to phenylalanine, this CDR3 has 15 amino acids. Only the CDR3 DNA is retained, 45 bases long and in frame from the first base. CDR1 and CDR2, per the germline V gene, are MDHEN and SYDVKM. Relative to germline, V is missing 6 bases and J is missing 0 bases, with 5 bases of the junction outside any gene match. About this clone: The clone's antigen remains unknown. No base-level quality is on record; no much larger clone is a single base apart.

The collaborating institutions used their own protocols to collect whole blood in K2EDTA tubes. Collaborator samples were shipped for TCRbeta analysis as frozen whole blood, isolated PBMCs, or DNA extracted from either sample type. The chain couples TRBV28 to TRBJ1-1; a stretch of 9 junction bases matches TRBD1. This clonotype was sampled from a human donor with acute or convalescent COVID-19. The donor label of this sample is uncertain. Source material: peripheral blood. The bases read TGTGCCAGCAGGGTCGGACAGGGGTTGAACACTGAAGCTTTCTTT. Its coded protein is CASRVGQGLNTEAFF.